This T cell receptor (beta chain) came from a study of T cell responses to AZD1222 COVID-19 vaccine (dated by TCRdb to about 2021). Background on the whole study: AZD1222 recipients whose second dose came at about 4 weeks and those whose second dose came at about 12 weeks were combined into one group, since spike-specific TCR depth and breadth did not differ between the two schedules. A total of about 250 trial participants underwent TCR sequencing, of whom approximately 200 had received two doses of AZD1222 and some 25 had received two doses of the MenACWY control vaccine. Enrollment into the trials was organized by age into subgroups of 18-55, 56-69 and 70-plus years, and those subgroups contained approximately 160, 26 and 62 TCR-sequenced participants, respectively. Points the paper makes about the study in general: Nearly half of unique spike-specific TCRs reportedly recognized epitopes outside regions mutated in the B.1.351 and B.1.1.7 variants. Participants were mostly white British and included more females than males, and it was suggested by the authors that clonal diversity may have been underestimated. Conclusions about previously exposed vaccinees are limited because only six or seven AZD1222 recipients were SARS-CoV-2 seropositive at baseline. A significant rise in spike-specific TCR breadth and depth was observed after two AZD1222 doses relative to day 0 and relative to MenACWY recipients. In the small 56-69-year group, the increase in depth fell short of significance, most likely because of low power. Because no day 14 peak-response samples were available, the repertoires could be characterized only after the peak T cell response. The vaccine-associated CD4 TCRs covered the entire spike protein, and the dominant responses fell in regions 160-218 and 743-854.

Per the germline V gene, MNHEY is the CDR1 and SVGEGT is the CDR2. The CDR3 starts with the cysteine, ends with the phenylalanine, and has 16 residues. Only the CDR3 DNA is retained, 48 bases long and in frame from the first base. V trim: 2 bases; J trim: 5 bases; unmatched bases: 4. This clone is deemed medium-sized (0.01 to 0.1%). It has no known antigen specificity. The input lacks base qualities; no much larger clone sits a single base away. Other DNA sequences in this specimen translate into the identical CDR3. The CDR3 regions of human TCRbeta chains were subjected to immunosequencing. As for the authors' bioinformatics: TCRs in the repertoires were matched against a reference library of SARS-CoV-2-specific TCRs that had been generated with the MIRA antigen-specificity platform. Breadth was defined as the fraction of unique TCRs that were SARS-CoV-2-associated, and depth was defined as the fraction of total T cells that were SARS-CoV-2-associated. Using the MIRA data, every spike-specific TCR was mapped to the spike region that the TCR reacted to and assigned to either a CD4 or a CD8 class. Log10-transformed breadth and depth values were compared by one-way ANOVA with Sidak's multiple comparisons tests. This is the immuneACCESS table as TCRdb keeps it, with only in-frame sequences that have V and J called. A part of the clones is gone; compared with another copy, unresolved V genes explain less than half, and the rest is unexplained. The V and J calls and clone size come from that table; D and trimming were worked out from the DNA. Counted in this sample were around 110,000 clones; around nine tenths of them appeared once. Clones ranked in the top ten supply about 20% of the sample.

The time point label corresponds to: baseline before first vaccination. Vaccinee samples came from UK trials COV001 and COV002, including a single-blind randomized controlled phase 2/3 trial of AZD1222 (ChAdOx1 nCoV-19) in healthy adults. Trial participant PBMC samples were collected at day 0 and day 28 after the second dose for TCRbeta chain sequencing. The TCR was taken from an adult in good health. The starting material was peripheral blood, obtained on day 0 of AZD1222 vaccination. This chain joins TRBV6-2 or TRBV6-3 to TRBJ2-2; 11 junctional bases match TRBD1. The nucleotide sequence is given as TGTGCCAGCAGTTACCTGGGACAGGGGGTAACCGGGGAGCTGTTTTTT. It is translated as CASSYLGQGVTGELFF.